These 25 T cell receptor beta chains came from one sample sequenced in a study of T cell repertoires in cytomegalovirus infection. TCRdb used MiXCR to reprocess the reads, holding one entry per CDR3 protein. The table lists hundreds of thousands of distinct CDR3 sequences, roughly a third of them singletons, with roughly 16% in the top ten. No antigens are known for them. The starting material was cultured PBMCs, obtained from culture after CMV antigen stimulation. These TCRs come from a human donor in good health (CMV status not recorded). Some clones in this sample may be carry-over from other donors' samples.

This clonotype appeared a single time. The gene calls are TRBV19 and TRBJ2-3; D may be TRBD2 (5 bases). Germline V lookup: CDR1 LNHDA, CDR2 SQIVND (reference sequence). The CDR3 extends over 12 amino acids. V was clipped by 3 bases and J by 5 bases, with 6 bases between them. In nucleotides, the CDR3 is TGTGCCAGTAGTATGCGGGTAGATACGCAGTATTTT. Amino acid sequence: CASSMRVDTQYF.

The chain joins TRBV20-1 to TRBJ1-5; D might be TRBD1 (5 bases). There are 15 residues in the CDR3. The germline V gene has CDR1 DFQATT and CDR2 SNEGSKA (reference sequence). V lost 6 bases, J lost 5 bases, and 20 bases lay in between. The CDR3 reads CSAQAGSGVDQPQHF. DNA for the CDR3: TGCAGTGCCCAAGCAGGGTCGGGAGTGGATCAGCCCCAGCATTTT.

The chain is built from TRBV27 and TRBJ2-7, with a possible D match to TRBD1 (6 bases). V lost 0 bases and J 2 bases, leaving 14 bases between the germline ends. The germline gives CDR1 MNHEY, CDR2 SMNVEV (reference sequence). The CDR3 length is 16 residues. The CDR3 DNA follows: TGTGCCAGCAGTTTATCGTCCCCCCAGGGGACCTACGAGCAGTACTTC. Amino acid sequence: CASSLSSPQGTYEQYF.

The chain carries TRBV6-6 and TRBJ1-2; no firm D call. Trimming cost V 0 bases and J 2 bases, with 22 bases left between them. This CDR3 has 19 residues. The germline V gene encodes CDR1 MNHNY and CDR2 SVGAGI (reference sequence). The CDR3 DNA follows: TGTGCCAGCAGTTACTCGAGTACGGGGTCAACTGCGGGGAACTATGGCTACACCTTC. This codes for CASSYSSTGSTAGNYGYTF.

The chain couples TRBV11-1 to TRBJ2-7; D remains ambiguous. The CDR3 contains 13 residues. The V gene lost 5 bases and the J gene lost 6 bases, with 14 bases spanning the gap. Looked up from germline, CDR1 is SGHAT and CDR2 is FQDESV (reference sequence). The CDR3 nucleotides are TGTGCCAGCAGCCCGTGGGCCAACAGCGAGCAGTACTTC. Translating it yields CASSPWANSEQYF.

The chain carries TRBV29-1 and TRBJ2-3; 10 bases agree with TRBD2. The CDR3 is 17 residues long. V shed 6 bases, J shed 5 bases, and the junction held 17 bases outside the gene matches. Germline loops: CDR1 SQVTM, CDR2 ANQGSEA. CDR3 amino acids: CSVRKVSSGSSGDTQYF. CDR3 nucleotides: TGCAGCGTAAGAAAGGTGTCTAGCGGGAGTTCGGGAGATACGCAGTATTTT.

V usage is TRBV15 and J usage is TRBJ1-4; a possible D gene is TRBD1 (5 bases). V was trimmed by 0 bases and J by 0 bases, leaving 11 bases between them. Germline CDR1 LNHNV, CDR2 YYDKDF (reference sequence). The CDR3 contains 17 residues. The DNA of the CDR3 is TGTGCCACCAGCAGAGATTATGTGGGGGCAACTAATGAAAAACTGTTTTTT. Protein: CATSRDYVGATNEKLFF. Filled out from reference TRBV15 and TRBJ1-4, the complete variable domain reads DAMVIQNPRYQVTQFGKPVTLSCSQTLNHNVMYWYQQKSSQAPKLLFHYYDKDFNNEADTPDNFQSRRPNTSFCFLDIRSPGLGDTAMYLCATSRDYVGATNEKLFFGSGTQLSVL.

The CDR3 sequence: CSAWTSQGNIQYF. The CDR3 DNA follows: TGCAGTGCTTGGACTAGCCAGGGAAACATTCAGTACTTC. V gene TRBV20-1 combines with J gene TRBJ2-4; 8 nucleotides align to TRBD2. CDR1 is DFQATT, CDR2 SNEGSKA, per germline (reference sequence). CDR3 length equals 13 residues. J lost 6 bases, V lost 5 bases, and 6 bases had no gene match.

V is TRBV6-1 and J is TRBJ2-1; 7 bases are a match to TRBD2. Germline lookup yields CDR1 MNHNS and CDR2 SASEGT. The J segment lost 4 bases and the V segment lost 3 bases, leaving 3 bases of the junction unmatched. This CDR3 spans 14 amino acids. The CDR3, as DNA: TGTGCCAGCAGTGAGCGGGAGAGGTACAATGAGCAGTTCTTC. It yields the protein CASSERERYNEQFF.

The chain couples TRBV6-2 or TRBV6-3 to TRBJ2-7, with 7 nucleotides matching TRBD2. The CDR3 spans 16 residues. Losses at the gene ends were 5 bases for V and 4 bases for J; bases not matched to a gene: 14. The germline gives CDR1 MNHEY, CDR2 SVGEGT. The CDR3 protein is CASSPSAGWGWYEQYV. The CDR3 bases are TGTGCCAGCAGTCCCTCAGCGGGATGGGGGTGGTACGAGCAGTACGTC.

This clonotype was counted many times. The chain combines TRBV7-2 with TRBJ1-4; possibly TRBD1 for D (6 bases). The germline V gene has CDR1 SGHTA and CDR2 FQGNSA. Trimming took off 5 bases at V and 7 bases at J, with 17 bases between the two ends. The CDR3 spans 15 residues. The CDR3 region is CASSRDILVGEKLFF. DNA for the CDR3: TGTGCCAGCAGCCGGGACATTCTTGTGGGTGAAAAACTGTTTTTT.

This clonotype was picked up a small number of times. This chain connects TRBV7-2 to TRBJ2-4; 8 bases agree with TRBD1. The V gene's germline CDR1 is SGHTA and CDR2 FQGNSA. J lost 1 base, V lost 7 bases, and 6 bases had no gene match. This CDR3 is built from 15 residues. The CDR3 DNA is TGTGCCAGCAAGGACAGGGTGGGGGCCAAAAACATTCAGTACTTC. Residues: CASKDRVGAKNIQYF.

This sequence joins TRBV6-8 and TRBJ2-3; 10 bases fit TRBD2. The CDR3 sequence is 18 residues long. Germline loops: CDR1 MNHGY, CDR2 SAAAGT. V trimming: 0 bases; J trimming: 0 bases; junction bases outside the gene matches: 6. In nucleotides, the CDR3 is TGTGCCAGCAGTTACTCGGGGACTAGCGTCACTAGCACAGATACGCAGTATTTT. Encoded protein: CASSYSGTSVTSTDTQYF.

This clonotype was detected only a few times. The chain carries TRBV15 and TRBJ2-3, with D perhaps TRBD1 (5 bases). This CDR3 has 14 residues. Germline V gene lookup returns CDR1 LNHNV and CDR2 YYDKDF (reference sequence). Trimming pared 0 bases from V and 6 bases from J, leaving 10 bases between. CDR3 sequence: CATSREGARDTQYF. The CDR3 DNA is TGTGCCACCAGCAGAGAAGGGGCAAGGGATACGCAGTATTTT.

The chain links TRBV11-2 to TRBJ2-5, with 7 bases aligning to TRBD1. Trimming took 3 bases from V and 0 from J; bases not matched to a gene: 4. CDR3 size: 15 residues. Per the germline V gene, CDR1 is SGHAT and CDR2 is FQNNGV. The CDR3 loop reads CASSFRQGNQETQYF. Here the CDR3 DNA reads TGTGCCAGCAGCTTCAGACAGGGCAACCAAGAGACCCAGTACTTC.

This clonotype has more than one count but fewer than ten. The chain recombines TRBV7-2 with TRBJ1-2; D might be TRBD1 (5 bases). The CDR3 consists of 13 residues. V lost 5 bases and J lost 4, with 11 bases in between. Germline-derived CDR1 and CDR2 are SGHTA and FQGNSA. DNA for the CDR3: TGTGCCAGCAGCCGCGAGGGGATCTATGGCTACACCTTC. Translating gives CASSREGIYGYTF.

V gene TRBV2 combines with J gene TRBJ2-7; the match to TRBD1 covers 9 bases. Per germline, CDR1 SNHLY and CDR2 FYNNEI. This CDR3 has 15 residues. Trimming cost V 2 bases and J 9 bases; bases outside gene matches: 11. The CDR3 nucleotides are TGTGCCAGCAGTGAATCGGGGACAGGGTTGGCGGGGCAGTACTTC. This codes for CASSESGTGLAGQYF.

A few counts support this clonotype. The chain employs TRBV6-5 and TRBJ2-3; a possible D gene is TRBD2 (5 bases). The CDR3 is 16 residues long. The germline gives CDR1 MNHEY, CDR2 SVGAGI. Deletions cut 1 base from V and 3 bases from J, with 14 bases between. This CDR3 is CASSYYLGSTTDTQYF. The CDR3 region has the DNA TGTGCCAGCAGTTACTATCTGGGGAGTACGACAGATACGCAGTATTTT.

This clonotype has a count of ten or more. This sequence joins TRBV20-1 and TRBJ2-3, with D unclear. This CDR3 is built from 13 residues. Germline V gives CDR1 DFQATT, CDR2 SNEGSKA (reference sequence). V was shortened by 0 bases and J by 4 bases, with 8 bases between the two germline ends. The CDR3 sequence: CSARDPGADTQYF. CDR3 coding DNA: TGCAGTGCTAGAGATCCGGGTGCAGATACGCAGTATTTT.

This clonotype was picked up a small number of times. V gene TRBV12-3 or TRBV12-4 combines with J gene TRBJ2-1; 10 nucleotides line up with TRBD2. This CDR3 has 17 amino acids. Unmatched junction bases numbered 12, after V lost 4 bases and J lost 6 bases. The CDR3 here is CASSSLSGRLLPNEQFF. CDR3 in DNA: TGTGCCAGCAGTTCCCTTAGCGGGAGGCTCCTCCCCAATGAGCAGTTCTTC.

The rearrangement links TRBV5-5 to TRBJ2-2; a possible D gene is TRBD1 (7 bases). V was pared by 4 bases and J by 7 bases, with 11 bases between. CDR1 and CDR2 (germline): SGHKS, YYEKEE (reference sequence). The CDR3 sequence is 13 residues long. CDR3 nucleotides: TGTGCCAGCAGCCCAGGGGGGTTCGGGGAGCTGTTTTTT. Its translation is CASSPGGFGELFF.

This clonotype was counted a few times. The V call is TRBV7-2, the J call TRBJ2-1; 9 positions agree with TRBD2. Germline values: CDR1 SGHTA, CDR2 FQGNSA. CDR3 size: 17 residues. Losses at the gene ends were 3 bases for V and 0 bases for J; bases not matched to a gene: 6. CDR3 sequence reads: CASSFEISGSSYNEQFF. In nucleotides, the CDR3 is TGTGCCAGCAGCTTTGAGATTAGCGGGAGCTCCTACAATGAGCAGTTCTTC. The variable domain in full, completed from reference TRBV7-2 and TRBJ2-1, reads GAGVSQSPSNKVTEKGKDVELRCDPISGHTALYWYRQSLGQGLEFLIYFQGNSAPDKSGLPSDRFSAERTGGSVSTLTIQRTQQEDSAVYLCASSFEISGSSYNEQFFGPGTRLTVL.

J is TRBJ2-2 and V is TRBV19, with 7 bases fitting TRBD2. The junction had 8 bases not matched to a gene; V was cut back by 3 bases and J by 7 bases. CDR1 and CDR2 from the germline V gene are LNHDA and SQIVND (reference sequence). This CDR3 contains 15 residues. The CDR3 coding sequence is TGTGCCAGTAGTATTCGCAGGACTAGACGCGGGGAGCTGTTTTTT. Residues: CASSIRRTRRGELFF.

The table lists this clonotype with a count of one. The rearrangement joins TRBV12-3 or TRBV12-4 to TRBJ2-1, with 8 bases lining up with TRBD2. V was clipped by 6 bases and J by 4 bases; unmatched bases: 5. The CDR3 is 14 amino acids. The CDR3 coding sequence is TGTGCCAGCAGCCCTCGACTAGCGTACAATGAGCAGTTCTTC. Amino acid sequence: CASSPRLAYNEQFF.

J is TRBJ2-5 and V is TRBV7-2; 14 bases fit TRBD2. This CDR3 region has 16 residues. Germline V CDR1 and CDR2: SGHTA, FQGNSA. V lost 6 bases, J lost 1 base, and 4 bases stayed unmatched. Written as DNA, the CDR3 is TGTGCCAGCAGGAGAGGGACTAGCGGGAGCCAAGAGACCCAGTACTTC. It specifies CASRRGTSGSQETQYF.